These 20 T cell receptor beta chains were all obtained from the same sample, sequenced in a study of T cell responses to AZD1222 COVID-19 vaccine. Sequencing used immunoSEQ multiplex PCR; TCRdb keeps in-frame clones, though not all of them. In the table there are approximately 110,000 clones, 70% to 90% of which are singletons. This sample comprised peripheral blood, obtained on day 0 of AZD1222 vaccination. The receptor source for this set is an adult in good health.

The genes are TRBV7-9 and TRBJ2-3, with D hard to call. The germline V gene has CDR1 SEHNR and CDR2 FQNEAQ (reference sequence). V was cut by 3 bases and J by 2 bases, with 3 bases left in between. This CDR3 spans 12 amino acids. This CDR3 is CASSFVTDTQYF. The CDR3 nucleotides are TGTGCCAGCAGCTTTGTCACAGATACGCAGTATTTT.

The J gene is TRBJ1-4, the V gene TRBV9, with 7 bases identical to TRBD1. Germline-derived CDR1 and CDR2 are SGDLS and YYNGEE. With V trimmed by 3 bases and J by 8 bases, 13 bases remained unmatched. This CDR3 comprises 16 residues. The CDR3, as DNA: TGTGCCAGCAGCGACGGACAGGTCGGGGGATTAGAAAAACTGTTTTTT. Translation: CASSDGQVGGLEKLFF.

In this sample, this clone turned up once. The DNA for the CDR3 is TGTGCCAGCAGCTTAGTTGGGGAGCTGTTTTTT. It encodes CASSLVGELFF. The genes are TRBV11-2 and TRBJ2-2; no clear D. The CDR3 spans 11 residues. V was clipped by 1 base and J by 8 bases, with 2 bases between them. CDR1 SGHAT and CDR2 FQNNGV come from the germline V gene. Together with reference TRBV11-2 and TRBJ2-2, the CDR3 gives the full variable domain: EAGVAQSPRYKIIEKRQSVAFWCNPISGHATLYWYQQILGQGPKLLIQFQNNGVVDDSQLPKDRFSAERLKGVDSTLKIQPAKLEDSAVYLCASSLVGELFFGEGSRLTVL.

V usage is TRBV6-5 and J usage is TRBJ2-5, with 7 bases aligning to TRBD2. Germline V gives CDR1 MNHEY, CDR2 SVGAGI. V lost 5 bases and J lost 5; bases outside the gene matches: 5. This CDR3 is 13 amino acids long. This chain's CDR3 is CASSRGVGETQYF. The CDR3 bases are TGTGCCAGCAGTCGGGGGGTGGGTGAGACCCAGTACTTC.

This clone has only a few counts. V usage is TRBV18 and J usage is TRBJ2-2; 12 bases fit TRBD1. Germline CDR1 KGHSH, CDR2 LQKENI. This CDR3 has 16 amino acids. The J segment lost 7 bases and the V segment lost 5 bases, leaving 8 bases of the junction unmatched. The chain's CDR3 is CASSATGTGGHGELFF. In DNA, the CDR3 is TGTGCCAGCTCAGCCACCGGGACAGGGGGCCACGGGGAGCTGTTTTTT.

The chain joins TRBV6-1 to TRBJ1-2, with a weak D call TRBD1 (6 bases). This CDR3 has 13 amino acids. Looked up from germline, CDR1 is MNHNS and CDR2 is SASEGT. V was cut by 2 bases and J by 8 bases, with 12 bases left in between. CDR3 loop: CASSEYRDGGYTF. The CDR3 DNA sequence: TGTGCCAGCAGTGAATACAGGGACGGGGGCTACACCTTC.

The rearrangement links TRBV5-1 to TRBJ1-1; the match to TRBD1 covers 7 bases. The CDR3 spans 15 residues. Trimming removed 4 bases from V and 1 base from J; junction bases left unmatched: 7. Germline CDR1 is SGHRS and CDR2 is YFSETQ. CDR3 coding DNA: TGCGCCAGCAGCCGCAGCCGACAGGGGAACACTGAAGCTTTCTTT. Amino acid sequence: CASSRSRQGNTEAFF.

The table lists this clone with a count of one. The chain links TRBV6-5 to TRBJ1-5; D not resolved. Germline V lookup: CDR1 MNHEY, CDR2 SVGAGI. This CDR3 comprises 13 residues. Trimming cost V 8 bases and J 0 bases, with 8 bases left between them. The CDR3 DNA is TGTGCCAGCGAGACGTATAGCAATCAGCCCCAGCATTTT. It encodes CASETYSNQPQHF.

This clone appeared a few times. The V and J genes are TRBV2 and TRBJ2-7, with 7 bases lining up with TRBD2. J gave up 2 bases and V 6 bases, and 7 bases lay outside the gene matches. CDR3 length: 14 residues. Looked up from germline, CDR1 is SNHLY and CDR2 is FYNNEI. The CDR3 DNA reads TGTGCCAGCAGAGGGACTACGACAACCTACGAGCAGTACTTC. Translating gives CASRGTTTTYEQYF.

This chain uses TRBV18 with TRBJ1-3; D is ambiguous. Germline loops: CDR1 KGHSH, CDR2 LQKENI. The length of the CDR3 is 12 residues. V shed 4 bases and J shed 4 bases, with 5 bases lying between them. The CDR3 reads CASSLPGNTIYF. The CDR3 DNA reads as TGTGCCAGCTCACTCCCAGGAAACACCATATATTTT.

The rearrangement links TRBV19 to TRBJ2-7; D remains ambiguous. This CDR3 region has 14 residues. V was shortened by 3 bases and J by 1 base, with 10 bases between the two germline ends. Per the germline V gene, CDR1 is LNHDA and CDR2 is SQIVND (reference sequence). This CDR3 reads CASSIKADSYEQYF. In DNA, the CDR3 is TGTGCCAGTAGTATTAAGGCGGATTCCTACGAGCAGTACTTC.

The chain recombines TRBV6-2 or TRBV6-3 with TRBJ1-5; 12 bases agree with TRBD1. Germline assignment: CDR1 MNHEY and CDR2 SVGEGT. The CDR3 is made up of 17 amino acids. J gave up 4 bases and V 0 bases, and 4 bases lay outside the gene matches. The CDR3 nucleotides are TGTGCCAGCAGTTACTCGGGGACAGGGGGCTGGAATCAGCCCCAGCATTTT. Its protein product is CASSYSGTGGWNQPQHF.

V and J are TRBV27 and TRBJ1-6, with D perhaps matching TRBD1 (6 bases). Looked up from germline, CDR1 is MNHEY and CDR2 is SMNVEV (reference sequence). CDR3 length: 15 residues. The V end was cut by 4 bases, the J end by 10 bases, with 17 bases between. The CDR3 protein is CASSWGGGLYSPLHF. CDR3 sequence (DNA): TGTGCCAGCAGTTGGGGAGGGGGTTTATACTCACCCCTCCACTTT.

This chain links TRBV13 with TRBJ2-1; D is unresolved. The V and J ends lost 2 bases and 7 bases respectively, with 12 bases between them. The CDR3 loop spans 14 amino acids. CDR1 is PRHDT and CDR2 is FYEKMQ in the germline V gene (reference sequence). The CDR3 protein is CASSLTPAANEQFF. The CDR3 coding sequence is TGTGCCAGCAGCTTAACCCCGGCAGCTAATGAGCAGTTCTTC.

V and J are TRBV7-2 and TRBJ1-1, with D perhaps matching TRBD1 (5 bases). Germline V gives CDR1 SGHTA, CDR2 FQGNSA. Trimming left V 0 bases short and J 2 bases short, with 13 bases between. This CDR3 is built from 16 residues. In DNA form, the CDR3 reads TGTGCCAGCAGCTTAGCGGGTGGGAGGGGAAACACTGAAGCTTTCTTT. Translated: CASSLAGGRGNTEAFF.

The chain has TRBV28 and TRBJ1-1, with 8 bases identical to TRBD1. This CDR3 is 15 amino acids long. With 3 bases clipped from V and 2 bases from J, the junction kept 5 bases outside the gene matches. Germline V gives CDR1 MDHEN, CDR2 SYDVKM. This CDR3 is CASSFGDRKNTEAFF. CDR3 nucleotides: TGTGCCAGCAGTTTTGGGGACAGGAAAAACACTGAAGCTTTCTTT.

The V call is TRBV9, the J call TRBJ2-7; D may be TRBD1 (5 bases). This CDR3 comprises 15 residues. V was pared by 4 bases and J by 2 bases, with 16 bases between. The germline V gene has CDR1 SGDLS and CDR2 YYNGEE. CDR3 region: CASSPQGVKPYEQYF. The CDR3 coding sequence is TGTGCCAGCAGCCCCCAAGGGGTCAAGCCCTACGAGCAGTACTTC.

V and J are TRBV28 and TRBJ1-2; D is unclear. Trimming took 5 bases from V and 2 from J, leaving 15 bases between them. CDR3 size: 15 residues. Germline V gives CDR1 MDHEN, CDR2 SYDVKM. In nucleotides, the CDR3 is TGTGCCAGCAGTCCCCATACGACGGTGAACTATGGCTACACCTTC. It yields the protein CASSPHTTVNYGYTF.

This clone has just one count. This sequence joins TRBV9 and TRBJ1-4, with a tentative D call TRBD1 (6 bases). The CDR3 consists of 15 residues. Deletions cut 0 bases from V and 8 bases from J, with 14 bases between. Germline CDR1 is SGDLS and CDR2 is YYNGEE. In DNA form, the CDR3 reads TGTGCCAGCAGCGTAGGGCCAGGGGAGGCGGAAAAACTGTTTTTT. This gives the protein CASSVGPGEAEKLFF.

This chain joins TRBV5-1 and TRBJ2-7; D perhaps matches TRBD2 (7 bases). Per germline, CDR1 SGHRS and CDR2 YFSETQ. There are 15 residues in the CDR3. The germline V and J ends were trimmed by 0 bases and 2 bases, with 12 bases remaining between them. Written as DNA, the CDR3 is TGCGCCAGCAGCTTGGGGCAGGGGAGGGCCTACGAGCAGTACTTC. Translating gives CASSLGQGRAYEQYF.